One sample yielded the 14 T cell receptor beta chains listed below, sequenced in a study of T cells in Graves' hyperthyroidism and ophthalmopathy. Amplification of TCR beta CDR3 regions used RNA as the template. TCR CDR3 regions were first amplified by RT-PCR with HTBI primers. Each CDR3 protein is one row after TCRdb ran MiXCR on the multiplex PCR reads. Of 650,000 to 700,000 distinct CDR3 sequences listed, 17% were seen once; the top ten hold roughly a sixth. The specimen sequenced was blood. The receptors shown here come from a man aged 45-60 years with Graves' hyperthyroidism.

V usage is TRBV24-1 and J usage is TRBJ2-1, with 10 bases matching TRBD1. V shed 7 bases, J shed 1 base, and the junction held 9 bases outside the gene matches. The CDR3 has 17 residues. The germline CDR1 and CDR2 sequences are KGHDR and SFDVKD. The CDR3 region is CATSDGQGVVSYNEQFF. The CDR3 region has the DNA TGTGCCACCAGCGACGGACAGGGGGTGGTATCCTACAATGAGCAGTTCTTC.

This rearrangement joins TRBV4-3 to TRBJ2-2, with TRBD2 as a possible D gene (6 bases). V lost 2 bases to trimming and J lost 7 bases, with 17 bases between them. The CDR3 is made up of 16 amino acids. Germline lookup yields CDR1 LGHNA and CDR2 YSLEER. The CDR3 is CASSQRPGVKGGELFF. The CDR3 DNA follows: TGCGCCAGCAGCCAACGTCCGGGAGTTAAAGGCGGGGAGCTGTTTTTT.

V is TRBV5-1 and J is TRBJ2-3; 7 bases match TRBD1. Germline V gene sequence: CDR1 SGHRS, CDR2 YFSETQ. This CDR3 contains 16 residues. Trimming cost V 3 bases and J 2 bases; bases outside gene matches: 9. The DNA for the CDR3 is TGCGCCAGCAGCTCGATTGACAGGGCAATCACAGATACGCAGTATTTT. Its protein is CASSSIDRAITDTQYF.

In this sample, this clonotype turned up a few times. The V gene is TRBV28, the J gene TRBJ2-7; the D is unclear. Germline CDR1 is MDHEN and CDR2 is SYDVKM. Trimming removed 2 bases from V and 3 bases from J, with 8 bases in between. This CDR3 spans 13 amino acids. The CDR3 here is CASSLRRNYEQYF. In DNA form, the CDR3 reads TGTGCCAGCAGTTTACGGCGGAACTACGAGCAGTACTTC.

The chain uses TRBV28 and TRBJ2-1, with D perhaps TRBD2 (5 bases). V was pared by 6 bases and J by 4 bases, with 13 bases between. The germline V gene has CDR1 MDHEN and CDR2 SYDVKM. This CDR3 has 14 residues. Here the CDR3 reads CASSNPSGYNEQFF. The CDR3 nucleotides are TGTGCCAGCAGCAACCCCAGCGGTTACAATGAGCAGTTCTTC. Full variable domain (remainder filled in from reference TRBV28 and TRBJ2-1): DVKVTQSSRYLVKRTGEKVFLECVQDMDHENMFWYRQDPGLGLRLIYFSYDVKMKEKGDIPEGYSVSREKKERFSLILESASTNQTSMYLCASSNPSGYNEQFFGPGTRLTVL.

This clonotype has a handful of counts. The chain employs TRBV20-1 and TRBJ1-1, with D hard to call. This CDR3 has 11 residues. Looked up from germline, CDR1 is DFQATT and CDR2 is SNEGSKA (reference sequence). Trimming took off 1 base at V and 4 bases at J, with 4 bases between the two ends. The DNA of the CDR3 is TGCAGTGCTAGAGCCGGCACTGAAGCTTTCTTT. This encodes CSARAGTEAFF.

This rearrangement joins TRBV5-1 to TRBJ1-1; no reliable D call. Germline CDR1 is SGHRS and CDR2 is YFSETQ. The CDR3 length is 14 residues. V was shortened by 6 bases and J by 5 bases, with 17 bases between the two germline ends. CDR3 sequence: CASTKGVMRTEAFF. The CDR3 bases are TGCGCCAGCACGAAGGGAGTGATGAGGACTGAAGCTTTCTTT.

The chain carries TRBV20-1 and TRBJ2-1; D not certain. Germline V gene lookup returns CDR1 DFQATT and CDR2 SNEGSKA (reference sequence). There are 14 residues in the CDR3. Deletions cut 1 base from V and 0 bases from J, with 7 bases between. The CDR3 coding sequence is TGCAGTGCTAGAGGGAGCCCCTCCTACAATGAGCAGTTCTTC. Amino acid sequence: CSARGSPSYNEQFF.

This clonotype was seen at least ten times. The chain links TRBV2 to TRBJ1-1; no clear D gene. Between the trimmed V and J ends, which lost 7 bases and 0 bases, there was a span of 12 bases. Germline V gene lookup returns CDR1 SNHLY and CDR2 FYNNEI. The length of the CDR3 is 14 residues. The chain's CDR3 is CASTYVEMNTEAFF. The CDR3 DNA is TGTGCCAGCACGTACGTGGAAATGAACACTGAAGCTTTCTTT.

The CDR3 is CASSPLLRDRVPGELFF. CDR3 bases: TGTGCCAGCTCACCCTTACTGCGGGACAGGGTTCCCGGGGAGCTGTTTTTT. The V and J genes are TRBV18 and TRBJ2-2; TRBD1 matches 9 bases. Germline values: CDR1 KGHSH, CDR2 LQKENI. The CDR3 spans 17 residues. Trimming took 3 bases from V and 6 from J; bases not matched to a gene: 11.

This clonotype was seen at least ten times. This chain links TRBV7-9 with TRBJ2-1; no reliable D call. The germline gives CDR1 SEHNR, CDR2 FQNEAQ (reference sequence). The CDR3 length is 14 residues. The ends were cut back, 0 bases at V and 8 bases at J, with 11 bases in the middle. As DNA, the CDR3 is TGTGCCAGCAGCTTAGCGGGGTCTATGGATGAGCAGTTCTTC. Protein: CASSLAGSMDEQFF.

Turning to this clonotype: The junction and the germline gene differ at one end; a read error may be behind it. The J gene is TRBJ2-3, the V gene TRBV3-1; 10 bases fit TRBD2. From germline, CDR1 is LGHDT and CDR2 YNNKEL (reference sequence). The CDR3 totals 17 residues. This CDR3 reads CASSQRWTSGSTDTQCF. The DNA of the CDR3 is TGTGCCAGCAGCCAACGCTGGACTAGCGGCTCCACAGATACGCAGTGTTTT.

The chain joins TRBV30 to TRBJ2-2; D is perhaps TRBD1 or TRBD2 (6 bases each). V shed 4 bases and J shed 3 bases, with 18 bases lying between them. CDR1 and CDR2 from the germline V gene are GTSNPN and SVGIG (reference sequence). The CDR3 has 16 residues. As DNA, the CDR3 is TGTGCCTGGAACCCCGGAGGGGGATCGTACACCGGGGAGCTGTTTTTT. Amino acid sequence: CAWNPGGGSYTGELFF.

This clonotype was counted many times. The chain links TRBV12-3 or TRBV12-4 to TRBJ2-7; a weak D match, TRBD1 (6 bases). V lost 4 bases and J lost 0, with 10 bases in between. The CDR3 runs 14 residues. CDR3 sequence reads: CASSSGHSSYEQYF. The CDR3 coding sequence is TGTGCCAGCAGTTCGGGACACAGCTCCTACGAGCAGTACTTC.